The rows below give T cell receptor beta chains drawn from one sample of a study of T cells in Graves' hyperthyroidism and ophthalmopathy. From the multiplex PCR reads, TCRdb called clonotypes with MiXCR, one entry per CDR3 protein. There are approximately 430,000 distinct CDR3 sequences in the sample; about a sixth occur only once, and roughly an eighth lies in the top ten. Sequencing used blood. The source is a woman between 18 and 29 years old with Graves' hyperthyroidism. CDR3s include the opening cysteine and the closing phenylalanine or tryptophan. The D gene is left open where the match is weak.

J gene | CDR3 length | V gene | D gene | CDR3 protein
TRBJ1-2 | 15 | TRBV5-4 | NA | CASSFRDPLIGGYTF
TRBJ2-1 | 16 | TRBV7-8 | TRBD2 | CASSSEGLAGEYEQFF
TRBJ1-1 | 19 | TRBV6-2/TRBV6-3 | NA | CASSYTSLGRAYHNTEAFF
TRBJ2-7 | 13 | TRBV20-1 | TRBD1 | CSASRDRAYEQYF
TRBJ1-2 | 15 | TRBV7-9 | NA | CASSFGGGGQYGYTF
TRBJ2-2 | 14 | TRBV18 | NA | CASSRYTFTGELFF
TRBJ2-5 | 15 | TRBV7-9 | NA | CASSLAPTGQETQYF
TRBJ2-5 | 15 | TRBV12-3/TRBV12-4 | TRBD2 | CASSLMAGGVETQYF
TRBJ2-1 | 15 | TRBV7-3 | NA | CASSLWGAGYNEQFF
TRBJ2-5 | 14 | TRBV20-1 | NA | CSARVLSPLETQYF
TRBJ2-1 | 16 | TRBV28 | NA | CASSSQAESSYNEQFF
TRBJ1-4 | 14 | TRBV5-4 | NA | CASSLSGTNEKLFF
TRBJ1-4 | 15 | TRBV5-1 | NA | CASSLASAPNEKLFF
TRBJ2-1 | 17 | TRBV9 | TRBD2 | CASSVATLAGGYNEQFF
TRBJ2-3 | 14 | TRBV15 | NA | CVTSRTHLADTQYF
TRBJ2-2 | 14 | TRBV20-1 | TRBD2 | CSARAGGNTGELFF
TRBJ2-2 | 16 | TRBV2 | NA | CASNTHPGRRTGELFF
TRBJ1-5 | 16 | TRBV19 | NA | CASDSVSTESNQPQHF
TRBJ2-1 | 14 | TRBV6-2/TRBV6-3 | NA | CASSYPGNSREQFF
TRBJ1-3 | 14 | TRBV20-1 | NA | CSAAHIVWGDTIYF
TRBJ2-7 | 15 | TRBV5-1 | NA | CASSLGGRASYEQYF
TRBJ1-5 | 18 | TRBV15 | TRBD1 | CATSRGTGGLSSNQPQHF
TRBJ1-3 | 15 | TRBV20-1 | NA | CSAQTADSSGNTIYF
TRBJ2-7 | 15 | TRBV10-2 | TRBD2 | CASSERSSGGHEQYF
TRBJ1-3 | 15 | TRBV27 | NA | CASSLRADSGNTIYF
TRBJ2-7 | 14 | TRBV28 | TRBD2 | CASSQLAETRQEYF
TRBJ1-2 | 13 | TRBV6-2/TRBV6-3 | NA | CASSPGANYGYTF
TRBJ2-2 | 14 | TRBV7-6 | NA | CASSSSPNTGELFF
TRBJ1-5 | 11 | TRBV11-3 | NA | CASSPIQPQHF
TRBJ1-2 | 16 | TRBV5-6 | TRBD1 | CASSTDNRGRNYGYTF
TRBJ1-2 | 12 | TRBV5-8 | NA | CASSLWAYGYTF
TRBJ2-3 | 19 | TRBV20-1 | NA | CSARVLTSRTFSSTDTQYF
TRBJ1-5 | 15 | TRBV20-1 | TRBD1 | CSARDPNRGHQPQHF
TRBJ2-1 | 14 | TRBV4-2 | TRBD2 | CASSQPGGGNEQFF
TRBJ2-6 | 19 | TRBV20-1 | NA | CSARLRGRPGTLLANVLTF
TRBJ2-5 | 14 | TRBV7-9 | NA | CASSPPQVQETQYF
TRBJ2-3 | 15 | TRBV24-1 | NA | CATSDLVRSTDTQYF
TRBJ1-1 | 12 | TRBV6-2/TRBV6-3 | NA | CASSYSDGGAFF
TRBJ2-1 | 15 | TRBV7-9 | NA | CASSVGNPFWDEQFF
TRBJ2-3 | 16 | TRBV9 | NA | CASSVIRATGADTQYF
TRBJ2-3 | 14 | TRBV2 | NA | CASTFRTNTDTQYF